The 15 T cell receptor beta chains below come from one sample, sequenced in a study of blood T cell repertoires in COVID-19. Sequencing used immunoSEQ multiplex PCR; TCRdb keeps in-frame clones, though not all of them. The sample lists about 270,000 clones; approximately 89% were seen once. The sample consisted of peripheral blood. These receptors originate from a woman aged 45-65 years with acute or convalescent COVID-19.

This rearrangement joins TRBV27 to TRBJ2-7; weak D call: TRBD1 (5 bases). The CDR3 is 16 residues long. Trimming took 10 bases from V and 2 from J, leaving 24 bases between them. CDR1 and CDR2 from the germline V gene are MNHEY and SMNVEV (reference sequence). The CDR3: CATRITGNGAAYEQYF. DNA for the CDR3: TGTGCCACCCGAATAACAGGTAACGGAGCCGCCTACGAGCAGTACTTC.

This chain uses TRBV24-1 with TRBJ2-1, with 7 positions matching TRBD2. Germline assignment: CDR1 KGHDR and CDR2 SFDVKD. The CDR3 is 15 residues long. V trimming: 9 bases; J trimming: 4 bases; junction bases outside the gene matches: 11. The CDR3 loop is CATSGTTSSYNEQFF. The CDR3 nucleotides are TGTGCCACCTCCGGGACTACTTCCTCGTACAATGAGCAGTTCTTC.

Of note for this clone: Distinct nucleotide sequences in the sample also encode this CDR3. V and J are TRBV29-1 and TRBJ1-1, with no clear D. The CDR3 is made up of 12 amino acids. Trimming cost V 6 bases and J 3 bases, with 11 bases left between them. Germline V gene sequence: CDR1 SQVTM, CDR2 ANQGSEA. The CDR3 bases are TGCAGCGTAGGAGGGTTGGACACTGAAGCTTTCTTT. Amino acid sequence: CSVGGLDTEAFF.

The genes are TRBV30 and TRBJ2-7; tentative D call: TRBD2 (5 bases). The CDR3 extends over 13 amino acids. The germline V gene has CDR1 GTSNPN and CDR2 SVGIG (reference sequence). V lost 3 bases, J lost 4 bases, and 13 bases lay in between. CDR3 coding DNA: TGTGCCTGGAGCATCCGGACTGAGTACGAGCAGTACTTC. Protein: CAWSIRTEYEQYF. The whole variable domain, remainder taken from reference TRBV30 and TRBJ2-7, is SQTIHQWPATLVQPVGSPLSLECTVEGTSNPNLYWYRQAAGRGLQLLFYSVGIGQISSEVPQNLSASRPQDRQFILSSKKLLLSDSGFYLCAWSIRTEYEQYFGPGTRLTVT.

This clone appeared a single time. The CDR3 DNA sequence: TGTGCCTGGAGAAAGGCGGGAGGGCCAAGGGAGCAGTACTTC. The encoded protein is CAWRKAGGPREQYF. V and J are TRBV30 and TRBJ2-7; 9 bases match TRBD2. CDR3 length equals 14 residues. Trimming cost V 3 bases and J 7 bases; bases outside gene matches: 10. Germline values: CDR1 GTSNPN, CDR2 SVGIG (reference sequence).

The chain couples TRBV6-5 to TRBJ2-2; 7 bases are a match to TRBD2. The ends lost 11 bases at V and 4 bases at J; junction bases unmatched: 10. The CDR3 has 14 amino acids. Germline V gives CDR1 MNHEY, CDR2 SVGAGI. CDR3 sequence reads: CALRGRAGTGELFF. CDR3 nucleotides: TGTGCCCTTCGAGGGAGGGCGGGCACCGGGGAGCTGTTTTTT.

The genes are TRBV5-5 and TRBJ2-7, with unresolved D. Germline values: CDR1 SGHKS, CDR2 YYEKEE (reference sequence). The CDR3 spans 14 residues. Deletions cut 2 bases from V and 1 base from J, with 10 bases between. As DNA, the CDR3 is TGTGCCAGCAGCTTCCCGGTCGGTTCCTACGAGCAGTACTTC. Encoded protein: CASSFPVGSYEQYF.

The chain uses TRBV13 and TRBJ2-1, with TRBD1 matching 9 bases. Trimming cost V 8 bases and J 7 bases; bases outside gene matches: 12. Germline V lookup: CDR1 PRHDT, CDR2 FYEKMQ (reference sequence). The CDR3 is 15 residues long. The CDR3 sequence: CASFAPGQGVNEQFF. The CDR3 nucleotides read TGTGCCAGCTTTGCACCGGGACAGGGTGTGAATGAGCAGTTCTTC.

The V gene is TRBV18, the J gene TRBJ1-4, with TRBD1 as a possible D gene (5 bases). Trimming pared 0 bases from V and 10 bases from J, leaving 15 bases between. From germline, CDR1 is KGHSH and CDR2 LQKENI. This CDR3 has 15 amino acids. The CDR3 DNA follows: TGTGCCAGCTCACCACCCCGGGACTTATTTGGAAAACTGTTTTTT. Its protein product is CASSPPRDLFGKLFF.

This chain uses TRBV7-6 with TRBJ2-7; 7 nucleotides align to TRBD1. CDR3 length equals 13 residues. The V gene end was trimmed by 6 bases and the J gene end by 3 bases; junction bases not matched to a gene: 5. CDR1 and CDR2 (germline): SGHVS, FNYEAQ. The CDR3 here is CASSQGQVYEQYF. The CDR3, as DNA: TGTGCCAGCAGTCAAGGACAGGTCTACGAGCAGTACTTC. The complete variable domain, with remaining parts taken from reference TRBV7-6 and TRBJ2-7, reads GAGVSQSPRYKVTKRGQDVALRCDPISGHVSLYWYRQALGQGPEFLTYFNYEAQQDKSGLPNDRFSAERPEGSISTLTIQRTEQRDSAMYRCASSQGQVYEQYFGPGTRLTVT.

The chain carries TRBV2 and TRBJ2-2; 10 bases map to TRBD2. With 5 bases clipped from V and 1 base from J, the junction kept 1 base outside the gene matches. The CDR3 is 15 amino acids. The V gene's germline CDR1 is SNHLY and CDR2 FYNNEI. The CDR3 reads CASSTSGVNTGELFF. The CDR3 bases are TGTGCCAGCAGTACTAGCGGGGTGAACACCGGGGAGCTGTTTTTT.

The chain uses TRBV19 and TRBJ1-1; possibly TRBD1 for D (5 bases). The CDR3 totals 16 residues. Germline V CDR1 and CDR2: LNHDA, SQIVND (reference sequence). Trimming cost V 0 bases and J 0 bases, with 11 bases left between them. This CDR3 reads CASSIDVRVVNTEAFF. The CDR3 bases are TGTGCCAGTAGTATAGACGTCAGGGTGGTGAACACTGAAGCTTTCTTT.

The chain recombines TRBV18 with TRBJ1-5; D not resolved. Germline CDR1 is KGHSH and CDR2 is LQKENI. The V and J ends lost 2 bases and 7 bases respectively, with 9 bases between them. This CDR3 contains 13 residues. CDR3 nucleotide sequence: TGTGCCAGCTCACCAGGGTGGGAGCAGCCCCAGCATTTT. Its translation: CASSPGWEQPQHF.

The chain couples TRBV7-3 to TRBJ1-1; 9 bases are shared with TRBD1. CDR1 is SGHTA and CDR2 is FQGTGA in the germline V gene. The CDR3 is 15 residues long. The V segment lost 5 bases and the J segment 2 bases; nucleotides outside the gene matches: 6. The CDR3 nucleotides read TGTGCCAGCAGCCCGGGGACAGGGAGAAACACTGAAGCTTTCTTT. It translates to CASSPGTGRNTEAFF.

This clone was seen only once. The V call is TRBV7-3, the J call TRBJ1-2; 12 bases fit TRBD1. CDR1 is SGHTA, CDR2 FQGTGA, per germline. This CDR3 is 15 amino acids long. V lost 6 bases, J lost 7 bases, and 9 bases stayed unmatched. The DNA of the CDR3 is TGTGCCAGCAGTTACCCGGGACAGGGGGCTTTTGGCTACACCTTC. Its translation is CASSYPGQGAFGYTF.